This T cell receptor (beta chain) was recorded in a study of shared clonotypes between healthy human individuals. Findings and limits, study-wide: Clonotype sharing levels among donors were expected to vary with sequencing depth. Though the depth was large, rarefaction showed that sorted-subset sequencing was incomplete. Non-shared clonotypes showed lower generation probabilities than clonotypes common to all four donors.

The CDR3 runs 14 residues. V was pared by 8 bases and J by 0 bases, with 13 bases between. The V gene's germline CDR1 is MNHEY and CDR2 SVGAGI. The repertoire was sequenced with immunoSEQ multiplex PCR; TCRdb's copy has only in-frame clones and lacks some. The sample contains about 2 million clones, roughly 94% of which appear only once. About this clone itself: Its antigen is unidentified.

Terminally differentiated effector memory CD45RA+ cells were excluded by CCR7 positive selection of CD45RO-negative cells. Sequences were obtained from naive CD8+ T cells sorted from blood. The TCR comes from a man aged 18 to 35 in good health. This chain joins TRBV6-5 and TRBJ1-1; tentative D call: TRBD1 (5 bases). The CDR3 bases are TGTGCCAGCGGTCGACAGACTTTGAACACTGAAGCTTTCTTT. Translating gives CASGRQTLNTEAFF.